This T cell receptor (beta chain) was profiled in a study of blood T cells in healthy people across ages (dated by TCRdb to about 2015). Context from the whole study: In model experiments, template switching captured roughly one uniquely barcoded TCR beta cDNA molecule for every two T cells. Using deep sequencing normalized with unique cDNA molecular identifiers, the study measured how TCR beta repertoire diversity changes with age. The donors were split into four age groups: young (average around 17 years), middle-aged (roughly 39), aged (over 55) and long-lived (under 85). Using the same blood draw, the study looked at two additional independent replicas of 1 million unique cDNA reads for two donors, one aged 18 to 30 and the other aged 80 or older.

Comment on this clonotype: Its antigen has not been determined. No much larger clonotype is one base removed from it; base qualities were not supplied.

Beyond this particular receptor, the publication reports: Compared with the aged group, more naive CD4+ T cells, fewer expanded clones and increased TCR diversity were shown by the long-lived group, suggesting age selection. As age increased, observed TCR beta diversity per million T cells dropped in a roughly linear way, and a significant reduction was already evident by age roughly 36. There was a strong correlation between observed TCR beta diversity and the percentage of naive T cells measured by flow cytometry. The CMV infection status of donors was not known, potentially confounding age-related changes in expanded clonotypes. Bulk unsorted PBMC profiling prevented conclusive comparison of naive and antigen-experienced compartments. Estimates of total diversity from one million sequenced T cells were regarded as lower bounds and underestimates.

The donors were a few dozen Caucasian individuals from Russia, aged roughly 6 to 100 years, who were systemically healthy. Each donor gave 9.5 to 10 milliliters of peripheral blood, drawn into EDTA-treated Vacutainer tubes. Ficoll-Paque density-gradient centrifugation was used to isolate PBMCs, with at least 6.5 million obtained per sample. Trizol reagent was used to extract total RNA from PBMCs, with at least 5.5 micrograms per sample. The percentages of naive CD45RAhigh/CD27high T cells were determined by flow cytometry on a PBMC aliquot from every donor. The method was 5' RACE. For sequencing, an Illumina HiSeq 2500 was employed. The second PCR ran for about 6 to 12 cycles and used a J-beta primer mix along with a sample-barcoded 5' primer. Each TCR beta cDNA molecule received a unique molecular identifier from a template-switch 5' adaptor carrying 12 random nucleotides. Each sample yielded at least 3 million CDR3-containing paired-end reads. First-strand cDNA synthesis was performed from all RNA using the Mint cDNA synthesis kit, with priming by a TRBC-specific oligonucleotide. After uracil-DNA glycosylase treatment, a first 18-cycle PCR used universal primers M1SS and BC2_uni_R on all cDNA. Per the source publication's procedure: Normalization of each sample was performed by random selection of 1 million high-quality reads, each carrying a distinct molecular identifier. Instead of being binned into consensus sequences, reads that shared molecular identifiers were thrown out. MiTCR, run with a Q25 quality threshold and the strictest error-elimination algorithm, handled CDR3 identification, clonotype clustering and error correction. Lower-bound total TCR beta diversity was estimated with a nonparametric unseen species model using Euler transformation. TCRdb redid the processing of the public reads, applying fastp at Q25 and MiXCR, and retained in-frame beta chains. Every entry covers one CDR3 protein and lists the most common genes and DNA from its rows. The authors' filters were not applied to this entry. This sample comprises some 800,000 distinct CDR3 sequences, approximately 25% of them detected only once. Roughly 3.8% of the sample is taken by the ten largest.

The data were also submitted as part of a second study, on T cells of mothers and their children. The second study reports: Nine systemically healthy Caucasian individuals, comprising three mothers and their six children, were included as donors. cDNA synthesis used all of the extracted RNA, with around 1.5 ug of RNA in each 15 ul reaction. Sample barcodes and 2-4 random nucleotides were added via the M1S primer in the second PCR. More than 8 million TCR beta CDR3 reads were obtained from each mother, and about 3 million reads were obtained from each child. In both related and unrelated pairs, thymic selection shapes the output of TCR recombination in a similar way, with inherited differences having only a minor effect. Normalized repertoire overlap was always found to be slightly, but never significantly, higher in related mother-child pairs than in unrelated mother-child pairs. Persistent microchimeric T cell clones were not detected, at a sensitivity of roughly 100 clones per million clonotypes. In the study, deep NGS was used to compare the TCR beta repertoires of mothers and children, and features distinguishing related mother-child pairs from unrelated individuals were sought. On average, the children were around 11 +/- 4 years old, while the mothers were approximately 40 +/- 4 years old. After adapter ligation with NEBNext reagents, the libraries were sequenced on Illumina HiSeq 2000 with 100+100 nt paired-end reads. To prevent cross-contamination, the mother and child libraries were prepared a month apart and were sequenced in separate runs. For each donor, somewhere between roughly 450,000 and 2,000,000 distinct TCR beta clonotypes were identified. Naive TCR beta clonotypes were estimated from low-frequency clonotypes matched to each donor's FACS-determined naive share, without sorting.

Specimen: blood. The sequence was obtained from a boy under 18 in good health.

The nucleotides read TGTGCCAGCAGACAAACTAGCCCCCTCTTACCCTACAATGAGCAGTTCTTC. Its product reads: CASRQTSPLLPYNEQFF. The sequence links TRBV7-8 to TRBJ2-1; the best D guess is TRBD2, with 6 bases matching. CDR1 and CDR2 are read off the germline V gene as SGHVS and FQNEAQ. Counted from cysteine to phenylalanine, this CDR3 has 17 amino acids. Only the CDR3 DNA is retained, 51 bases long and in frame from the first base. V is reduced by 6 bases and J by 2 bases, leaving a spacing of 20 bases between them.